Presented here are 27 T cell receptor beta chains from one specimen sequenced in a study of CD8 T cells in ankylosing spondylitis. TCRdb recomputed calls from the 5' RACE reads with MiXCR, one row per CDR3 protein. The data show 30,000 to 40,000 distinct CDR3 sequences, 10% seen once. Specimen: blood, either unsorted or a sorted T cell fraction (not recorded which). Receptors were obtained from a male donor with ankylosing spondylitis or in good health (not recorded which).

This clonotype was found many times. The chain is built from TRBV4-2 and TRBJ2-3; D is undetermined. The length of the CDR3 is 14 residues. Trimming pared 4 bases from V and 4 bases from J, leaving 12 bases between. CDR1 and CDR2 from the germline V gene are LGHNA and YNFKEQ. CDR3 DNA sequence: TGTGCCAGCAGCCCAAGCACTACCGCAGATACGCAGTATTTT. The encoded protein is CASSPSTTADTQYF.

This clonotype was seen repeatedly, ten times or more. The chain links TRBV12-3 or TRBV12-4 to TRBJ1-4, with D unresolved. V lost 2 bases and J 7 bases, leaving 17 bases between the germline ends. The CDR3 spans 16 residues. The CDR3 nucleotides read TGTGCCAGCAGTTTAATCTACGGGCCATCCCGTGAAAAACTGTTTTTT. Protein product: CASSLIYGPSREKLFF.

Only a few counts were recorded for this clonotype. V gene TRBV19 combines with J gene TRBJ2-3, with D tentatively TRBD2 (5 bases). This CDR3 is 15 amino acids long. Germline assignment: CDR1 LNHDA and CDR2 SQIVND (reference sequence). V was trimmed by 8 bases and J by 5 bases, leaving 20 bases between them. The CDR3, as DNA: TGTGCCAGTCCTGTCATTAGAGGGTATGGAGATACGCAGTATTTT. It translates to CASPVIRGYGDTQYF.

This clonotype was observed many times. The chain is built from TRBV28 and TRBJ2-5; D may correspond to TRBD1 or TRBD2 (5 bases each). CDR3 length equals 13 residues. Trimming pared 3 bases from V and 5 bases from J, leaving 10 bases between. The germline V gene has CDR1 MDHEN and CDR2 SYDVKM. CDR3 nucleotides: TGTGCCAGCAGTTTGGGACCCAGGGAGACCCAGTACTTC. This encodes CASSLGPRETQYF.

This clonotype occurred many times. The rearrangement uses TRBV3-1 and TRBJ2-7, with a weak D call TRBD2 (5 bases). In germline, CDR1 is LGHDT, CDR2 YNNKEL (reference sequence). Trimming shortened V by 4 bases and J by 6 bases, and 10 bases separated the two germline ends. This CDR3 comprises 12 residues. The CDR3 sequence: CASSPLAGEQYF. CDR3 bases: TGTGCCAGCAGCCCGCTAGCTGGCGAGCAGTACTTC.

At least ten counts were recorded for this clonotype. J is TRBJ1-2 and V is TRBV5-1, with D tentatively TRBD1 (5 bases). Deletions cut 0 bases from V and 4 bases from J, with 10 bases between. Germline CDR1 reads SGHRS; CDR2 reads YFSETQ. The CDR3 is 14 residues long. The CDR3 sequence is CASSLAQGSYGYTF. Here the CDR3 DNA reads TGCGCCAGCAGCTTGGCCCAGGGTTCCTATGGCTACACCTTC. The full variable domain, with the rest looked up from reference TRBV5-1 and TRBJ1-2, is KAGVTQTPRYLIKTRGQQVTLSCSPISGHRSVSWYQQTPGQGLQFLFEYFSETQRNKGNFPGRFSGRQFSNSRSEMNVSTLELGDSALYLCASSLAQGSYGYTFGSGTRLTVV.

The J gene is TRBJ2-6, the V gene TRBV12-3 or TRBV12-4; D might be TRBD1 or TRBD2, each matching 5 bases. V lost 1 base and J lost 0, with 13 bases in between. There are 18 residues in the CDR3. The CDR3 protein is CASSLVGFGGSGANVLTF. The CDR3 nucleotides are TGTGCCAGCAGTTTAGTCGGTTTTGGGGGCTCTGGGGCCAACGTCCTGACTTTC.

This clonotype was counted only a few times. DNA for the CDR3: TGTGCCAGCAGCTTCCGCAGGCCCTACGAGCAGTACTTC. Encoded protein: CASSFRRPYEQYF. V usage is TRBV7-2 and J usage is TRBJ2-7; the D is unclear. The V and J ends lost 3 bases and 2 bases respectively, with 8 bases between them. The CDR3 has 13 residues. Germline V gene data show CDR1 as SGHTA and CDR2 as FQGNSA.

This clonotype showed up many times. The CDR3 nucleotides are TGTGCCAGCAGTTCCGGGTTGGTCATGAGCACCTTC. It translates to CASSSGLVMSTF. This chain links TRBV6-2 or TRBV6-3 with TRBJ1-2; D is ambiguous. CDR1 is MNHEY, CDR2 SVGEGT, per germline. V was pared by 4 bases and J by 13 bases, with 16 bases between. The CDR3 extends over 12 amino acids.

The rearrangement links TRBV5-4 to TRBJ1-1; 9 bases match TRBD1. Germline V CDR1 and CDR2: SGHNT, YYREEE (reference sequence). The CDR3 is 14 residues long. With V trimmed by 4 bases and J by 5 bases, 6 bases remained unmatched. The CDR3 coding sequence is TGTGCCAGCAGCGGAGGGACAGGGCAAACTGAAGCTTTCTTT. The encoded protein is CASSGGTGQTEAFF. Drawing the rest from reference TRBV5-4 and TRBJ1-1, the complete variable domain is ETGVTQSPTHLIKTRGQQVTLRCSSQSGHNTVSWYQQALGQGPQFIFQYYREEENGRGNFPPRFSGLQFPNYSSELNVNALELDDSALYLCASSGGTGQTEAFFGQGTRLTVV.

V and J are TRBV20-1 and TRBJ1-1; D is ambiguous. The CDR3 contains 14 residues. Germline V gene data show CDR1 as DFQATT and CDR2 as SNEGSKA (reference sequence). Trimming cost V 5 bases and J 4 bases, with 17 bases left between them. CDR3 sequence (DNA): TGCAGTGCTTGGAAACCATACGTGGGCACTGAAGCTTTCTTT. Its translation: CSAWKPYVGTEAFF.

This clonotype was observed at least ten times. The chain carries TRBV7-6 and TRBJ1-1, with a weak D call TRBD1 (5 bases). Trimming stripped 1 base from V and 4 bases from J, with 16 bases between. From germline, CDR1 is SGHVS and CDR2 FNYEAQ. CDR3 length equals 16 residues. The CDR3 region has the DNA TGTGCCAGCAGCTTAGGGTCGGCAGGGTCGGGCACTGAAGCTTTCTTT. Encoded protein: CASSLGSAGSGTEAFF. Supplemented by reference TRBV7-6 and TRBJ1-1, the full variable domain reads GAGVSQSPRYKVTKRGQDVALRCDPISGHVSLYWYRQALGQGPEFLTYFNYEAQQDKSGLPNDRFSAERPEGSISTLTIQRTEQRDSAMYRCASSLGSAGSGTEAFFGQGTRLTVV.

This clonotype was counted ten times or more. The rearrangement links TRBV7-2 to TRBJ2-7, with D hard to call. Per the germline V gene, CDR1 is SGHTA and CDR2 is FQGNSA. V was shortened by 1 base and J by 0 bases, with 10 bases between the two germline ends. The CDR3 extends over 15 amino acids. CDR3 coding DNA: TGTGCCAGCAGCTTAGGCTGGGCCTCCTCCTACGAGCAGTACTTC. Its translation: CASSLGWASSYEQYF.

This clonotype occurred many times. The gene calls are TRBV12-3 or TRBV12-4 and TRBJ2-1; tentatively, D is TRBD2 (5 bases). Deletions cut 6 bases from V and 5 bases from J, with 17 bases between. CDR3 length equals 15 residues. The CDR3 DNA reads TGTGCCAGCAGCTTGAGTTTAGGAGGAAACAATGAGCAGTTCTTC. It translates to CASSLSLGGNNEQFF.

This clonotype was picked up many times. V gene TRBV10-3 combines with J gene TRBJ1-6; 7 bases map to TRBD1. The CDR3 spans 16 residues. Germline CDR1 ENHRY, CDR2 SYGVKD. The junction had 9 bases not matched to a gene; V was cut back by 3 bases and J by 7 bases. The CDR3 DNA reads TGTGCCATCAGTGATGGACAGGCGAACAGGAATTCACCCCTCCACTTT. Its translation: CAISDGQANRNSPLHF.

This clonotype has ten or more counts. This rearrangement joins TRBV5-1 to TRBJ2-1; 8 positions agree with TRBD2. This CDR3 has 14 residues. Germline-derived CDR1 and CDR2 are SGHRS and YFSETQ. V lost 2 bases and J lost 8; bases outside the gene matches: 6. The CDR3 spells CASSFGLAGDEQFF. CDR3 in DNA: TGCGCCAGCAGCTTTGGACTAGCAGGGGATGAGCAGTTCTTC.

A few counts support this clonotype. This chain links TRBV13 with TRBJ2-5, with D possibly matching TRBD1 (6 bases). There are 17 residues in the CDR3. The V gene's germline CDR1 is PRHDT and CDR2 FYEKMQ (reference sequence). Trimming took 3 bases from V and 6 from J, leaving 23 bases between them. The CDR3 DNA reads TGTGCCAGCAGCTTCAATACCAAAAAGCAGGGGATAAAGACCCAGTACTTC. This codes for CASSFNTKKQGIKTQYF.

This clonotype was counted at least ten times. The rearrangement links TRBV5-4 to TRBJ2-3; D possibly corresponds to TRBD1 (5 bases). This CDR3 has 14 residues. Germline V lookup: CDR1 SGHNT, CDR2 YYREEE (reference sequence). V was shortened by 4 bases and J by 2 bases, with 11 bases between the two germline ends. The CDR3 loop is CASSLKTDTDTQYF. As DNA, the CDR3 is TGTGCCAGCAGCCTTAAGACAGACACAGATACGCAGTATTTT.

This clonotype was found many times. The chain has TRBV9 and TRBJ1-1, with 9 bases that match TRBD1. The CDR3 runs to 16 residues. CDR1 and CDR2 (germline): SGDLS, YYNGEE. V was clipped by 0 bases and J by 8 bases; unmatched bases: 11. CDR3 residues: CASSVEVRGTGKEAFF. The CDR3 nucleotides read TGTGCCAGCAGCGTAGAAGTCAGAGGGACAGGGAAAGAAGCTTTCTTT.

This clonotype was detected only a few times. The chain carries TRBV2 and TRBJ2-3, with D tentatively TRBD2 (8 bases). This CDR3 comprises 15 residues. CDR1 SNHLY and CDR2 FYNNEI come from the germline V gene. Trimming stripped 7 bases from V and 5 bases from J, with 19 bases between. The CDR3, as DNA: TGTGCCAGCACCGACGGGAGGGGGCGAGGAGATACGCAGTATTTT. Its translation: CASTDGRGRGDTQYF.

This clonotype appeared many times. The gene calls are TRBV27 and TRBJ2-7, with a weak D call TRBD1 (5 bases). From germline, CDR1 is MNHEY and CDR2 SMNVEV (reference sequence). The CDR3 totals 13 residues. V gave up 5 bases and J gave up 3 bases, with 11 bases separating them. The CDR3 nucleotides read TGTGCCAGCAGTCGCAGGGAAATCTACGAGCAGTACTTC. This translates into CASSRREIYEQYF.

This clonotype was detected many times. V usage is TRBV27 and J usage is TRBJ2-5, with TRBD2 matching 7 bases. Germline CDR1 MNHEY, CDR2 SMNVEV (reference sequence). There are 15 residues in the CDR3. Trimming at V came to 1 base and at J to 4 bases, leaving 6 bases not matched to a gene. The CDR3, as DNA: TGTGCCAGCAGTTTATTTGCGGGAGCCATAGAGACCCAGTACTTC. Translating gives CASSLFAGAIETQYF.

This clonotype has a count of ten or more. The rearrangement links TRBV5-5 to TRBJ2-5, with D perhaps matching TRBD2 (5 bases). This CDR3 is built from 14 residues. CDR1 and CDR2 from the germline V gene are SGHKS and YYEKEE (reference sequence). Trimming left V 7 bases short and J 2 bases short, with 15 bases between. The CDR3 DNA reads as TGTGCCAGCCGGAGGCTTGGCGGACAAGAGACCCAGTACTTC. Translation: CASRRLGGQETQYF. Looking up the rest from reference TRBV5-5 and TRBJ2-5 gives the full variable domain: DAGVTQSPTHLIKTRGQQVTLRCSPISGHKSVSWYQQVLGQGPQFIFQYYEKEERGRGNFPDRFSARQFPNYSSELNVNALLLGDSALYLCASRRLGGQETQYFGPGTRLLVL.

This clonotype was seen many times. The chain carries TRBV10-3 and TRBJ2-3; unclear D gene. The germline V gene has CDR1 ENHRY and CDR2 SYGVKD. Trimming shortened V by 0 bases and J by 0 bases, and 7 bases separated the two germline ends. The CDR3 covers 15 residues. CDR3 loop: CAISESGSSTDTQYF. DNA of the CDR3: TGTGCCATCAGTGAGTCGGGGTCTAGCACAGATACGCAGTATTTT.

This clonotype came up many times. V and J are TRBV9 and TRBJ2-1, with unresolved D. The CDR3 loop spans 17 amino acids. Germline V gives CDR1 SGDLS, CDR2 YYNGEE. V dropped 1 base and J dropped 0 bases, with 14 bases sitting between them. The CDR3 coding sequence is TGTGCCAGCAGCGTAAAAAAGGAACACAGCTCCTACAATGAGCAGTTCTTC. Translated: CASSVKKEHSSYNEQFF.

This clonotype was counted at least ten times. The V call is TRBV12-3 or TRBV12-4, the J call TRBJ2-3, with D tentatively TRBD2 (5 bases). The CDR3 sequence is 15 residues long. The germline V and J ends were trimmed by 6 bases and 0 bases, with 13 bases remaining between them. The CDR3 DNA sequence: TGTGCCAGCAGCCCTGACGGGAAAAGCACAGATACGCAGTATTTT. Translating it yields CASSPDGKSTDTQYF.

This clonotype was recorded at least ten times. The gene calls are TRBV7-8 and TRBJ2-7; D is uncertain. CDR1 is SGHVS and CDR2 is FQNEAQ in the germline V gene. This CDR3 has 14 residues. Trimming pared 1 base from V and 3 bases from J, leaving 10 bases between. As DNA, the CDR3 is TGTGCCAGCAGCTTAGGTAATAGATACTACGAGCAGTACTTC. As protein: CASSLGNRYYEQYF.